This TCR beta chain was retrieved from a study of cytomegalovirus exposure and HLA in healthy donors. Points on this clone: The antigen remains undetermined.

Study results and caveats: A later analysis found common viral pathogens apparently linked to several of the most significant clusters.

CDR3 length equals 11 residues. V was cut by 10 bases and J by 0 bases, with 4 bases left in between. In germline, CDR1 is ENHRY, CDR2 SYGVKD. Primers: 60 Vbeta forward and 13 Jbeta reverse. Profiling relied on immunoSEQ multiplex PCR, and the TCRdb table lists in-frame clones only, not all of them. The data show about 78,000 clones, with around 60% seen just once and over 5.5% held by the top ten. V is TRBV10-3 and J is TRBJ1-3; D gene unclear. The material sequenced was PBMCs. This receptor was obtained from a man aged 25 to 40 in good health and CMV-seropositive. CDR3 in DNA: TGTGCCACCCTCTCTGGAAACACCATATATTTT. Translation: CATLSGNTIYF.